This TCR beta chain originates from a study of blood T cell repertoires in COVID-19. Study context: Acute and convalescent COVID-19 samples came from the United States, Italy and Spain. Nucleic acid was either cDNA or gDNA, and it came from T cells, B-cell-depleted T cells, or PBMCs.

Seattle participants joined during active infection and were tracked over time. Per the germline V gene, CDR1 is SGHTA and CDR2 is FQGTGA. This CDR3 has 15 amino acids. Trimming took 2 bases from V and 7 from J; bases not matched to a gene: 8. In the authors' workflow: Scientists estimated how many nucleated cells there were by amplifying reference gene primers. Measured with immunoSEQ multiplex PCR; TCRdb has only the in-frame clones, and not every one. D and trimming were read from the DNA, whereas the V and J calls and clone size are those reported in that table. The sample holds 100,000 to 150,000 clones, around 82% seen once.

This chain uses TRBV7-3 with TRBJ2-1, with 7 bases identical to TRBD1. This receptor was obtained from a man in his thirties or forties with COVID-19, enrolled during active disease. Sequencing was done on a sample of peripheral blood. This CDR3 reads CASSLAQGDWNEQFF. The CDR3 DNA follows: TGTGCCAGCAGCTTAGCGCAGGGGGATTGGAATGAGCAGTTCTTC.